This T cell receptor (beta chain) was recovered during a study of CD8 T cells in ankylosing spondylitis. Study-level findings and limits: Clones linked to disease, bearing a CD8+ phenotype, were relatively rare in peripheral blood. According to the report, clones linked to the disease were significantly enriched in matched synovial fluid samples taken from ankylosing spondylitis patients.

In making TCR beta libraries, quantitative 5'-RACE with molecular barcodes was used. TCRdb re-analysed the 5' RACE reads in MiXCR, keeping a single row per CDR3 protein. The data contain about 400,000 distinct CDR3 sequences, about 20% of them seen just once; the ten biggest clones take up less than 15%. The CDR3 runs to 14 residues. The junction had 12 bases not matched to a gene; V was cut back by 7 bases and J by 7 bases. Looked up from germline, CDR1 is SQVTM and CDR2 is ANQGSEA. As regards this clonotype: Its antigen remains unknown.

The sample comprised blood, either unsorted or a sorted T cell fraction (not recorded which). V gene TRBV29-1 combines with J gene TRBJ2-1; 8 bases align to TRBD2. The receptor comes from a male donor with ankylosing spondylitis or in good health (not recorded which). The CDR3 DNA sequence: TGCAGCGCCTATAACGGGGGGGCCTGGAATGAGCAGTTCTTC. Translated: CSAYNGGAWNEQFF.